A selection of T cell receptor beta chains follows, all from one sample in a study of PD-1 blockade in classical Hodgkin lymphoma. The data were produced by immunoSEQ multiplex PCR, yet TCRdb's version contains in-frame clones alone and is incomplete. The repertoire holds tens of thousands of clones, with 80% to 95% as singletons. Sequences were derived from CD4+ T cells from blood, sampled at baseline. These receptors were collected from a human donor with classical Hodgkin lymphoma. CDR3s include the opening cysteine and the closing phenylalanine or tryptophan. Each record gives: J gene, D gene, V gene, clone size, CDR3 protein, CDR3 DNA. The D gene is left open where the match is weak. Size is stated for part of the rows, as once, few or many counts, or as a class when the clone is expanded.

>TRBJ2-5|NA|TRBV14|NA
CASSQRGETQYF
TGTGCCAGCAGCCAAAGGGGAGAGACCCAGTACTTC
>TRBJ2-3|TRBD2|TRBV6-4|NA
CASSDGLAGGADTQYF
TGTGCCAGCAGTGACGGCCTAGCGGGAGGTGCAGATACGCAGTATTTT
>TRBJ2-1|NA|TRBV7-9|once
CASSYTNNEQFF
TGTGCCAGCAGTTACACAAACAATGAGCAGTTCTTC
>TRBJ1-5|NA|TRBV5-5|NA
CASSLRTEKTSNQPQHF
TGTGCCAGCAGCTTGAGGACAGAAAAGACCAGCAATCAGCCCCAGCATTTT
>TRBJ1-5|NA|TRBV30|NA
CACNVQGGNQPQHF
TGTGCCTGCAACGTCCAGGGAGGCAATCAGCCCCAGCATTTT
>TRBJ1-2|TRBD1|TRBV18|once
CASTYGQGRDYTF
TGTGCCAGCACCTATGGACAGGGTAGAGACTACACCTTC
>TRBJ2-1|NA|TRBV29-1|NA
CSVVRPVNEQFF
TGCAGCGTTGTAAGGCCAGTGAATGAGCAGTTCTTC
>TRBJ2-1|TRBD2|TRBV13|few
CASSDILSGTASGRRSYNEQFF
TGTGCCAGCAGCGACATCCTCTCCGGGACGGCAAGCGGGAGGCGATCCTACAATGAGCAGTTCTTC
>TRBJ2-3|TRBD2|TRBV29-1|NA
CSVGSVPGLVSGTDTQYF
TGCAGCGTTGGGTCCGTTCCGGGACTAGTGTCGGGCACAGATACGCAGTATTTT
>TRBJ1-1|TRBD1|TRBV29-1|NA
CSVLRDRNTEAFF
TGCAGCGTGCTCCGGGACAGGAACACTGAAGCTTTCTTT
>TRBJ1-1|TRBD1|TRBV5-1|NA
CASGTGRDSGGAFF
TGCGCCAGCGGGACAGGGAGGGATTCTGGTGGAGCTTTCTTT
>TRBJ1-2|NA|TRBV2|NA
CAIPAVTTLANYGYTF
TGTGCCATCCCGGCCGTGACTACATTAGCTAACTATGGCTACACCTTC
>TRBJ2-5|NA|TRBV28|NA
CASRNQETQYF
TGTGCCAGCCGGAACCAAGAGACCCAGTACTTC
>TRBJ2-1|NA|TRBV7-9|NA
CASSLSGGVQSNEQFF
TGTGCCAGCAGCTTATCCGGCGGGGTCCAGAGCAATGAGCAGTTCTTC
>TRBJ1-2|NA|TRBV30|NA
CAWSVSSYYGYTF
TGTGCCTGGAGTGTATCTTCCTACTATGGCTACACCTTC
>TRBJ1-1|TRBD1|TRBV19|NA
CASRLQGASTEAFF
TGTGCCAGTAGGTTACAGGGGGCTTCGACTGAAGCTTTCTTT
>TRBJ1-1|NA|TRBV5-1|NA
CASSLFLLRGRMNTEAFF
TGCGCCAGCAGCTTGTTCCTTCTGCGGGGAAGGATGAACACTGAAGCTTTCTTT
>TRBJ1-1|TRBD1|TRBV5-5|NA
CASSLTGLNTEAFF
TGTGCCAGCAGCCTGACAGGGTTAAACACTGAAGCTTTCTTT
>TRBJ2-3|NA|TRBV15|NA
CATSSRGTSTDTQYF
TGTGCCACCAGCAGTAGAGGGACGAGCACAGATACGCAGTATTTT
>TRBJ2-7|NA|TRBV6-5|NA
CASRSWGDISYEQYF
TGTGCCAGCAGAAGCTGGGGGGACATCTCCTACGAGCAGTACTTC
>TRBJ2-2|NA|TRBV5-1|NA
CASSLEEFLGAGELFF
TGCGCCAGCAGCTTGGAGGAGTTCTTAGGGGCCGGGGAGCTGTTTTTT
>TRBJ1-1|TRBD1|TRBV18|NA
CASSPTGDTEAFF
TGTGCCAGCTCACCCACAGGGGACACTGAAGCTTTCTTT
>TRBJ1-5|NA|TRBV14|NA
CASSQSGLDQPQHF
TGTGCCAGCAGCCAGTCAGGGCTCGATCAGCCCCAGCATTTT
>TRBJ2-7|NA|TRBV5-1|NA
CASSFDSPLNSYEQYF
TGCGCCAGCAGCTTTGACTCGCCCCTTAACTCCTACGAGCAGTACTTC
>TRBJ2-5|TRBD1|TRBV6-5|NA
CASRRDRIQETQYF
TGTGCCAGCAGGAGGGACAGGATCCAAGAGACCCAGTACTTC
>TRBJ1-1|NA|TRBV11-3|NA
CASSPGRLNTEAFF
TGTGCCAGCAGCCCGGGACGGTTGAACACTGAAGCTTTCTTT
>TRBJ2-2|NA|TRBV2|NA
CASRRFYAGNTGELFF
TGTGCCAGCAGGCGCTTCTACGCGGGAAACACCGGGGAGCTGTTTTTT
>TRBJ1-5|NA|TRBV18|NA
CASSPRNSGYEPQHF
TGTGCCAGCTCACCACGGAACAGCGGGTACGAGCCCCAGCATTTT
>TRBJ1-4|TRBD1|TRBV5-1|NA
CASSFKDRGGGEKLFF
TGCGCCAGCAGCTTCAAAGACAGGGGTGGCGGTGAAAAACTGTTTTTT
>TRBJ1-1|NA|TRBV5-1|NA
CASSLAGMGTEAFF
TGCGCCAGCAGCTTGGCAGGGATGGGGACTGAAGCTTTCTTT
>TRBJ2-7|NA|TRBV2|NA
CASSIMGPPRF
TGTGCCAGCAGTATTATGGGGCCACCCCGATTC
>TRBJ1-1|NA|TRBV10-3|NA
CAISESVVFGTNTEAFF
TGTGCCATCAGTGAGTCCGTGGTCTTCGGGACGAACACTGAAGCTTTCTTT
>TRBJ2-2|NA|TRBV19|NA
CASGVAVNTGELFF
TGTGCCAGTGGGGTAGCGGTGAACACCGGGGAGCTGTTTTTT
>TRBJ1-5|NA|TRBV28|NA
CASSTPDGWWGPGNQPQHF
TGTGCCAGCAGTACCCCGGACGGATGGTGGGGCCCAGGCAATCAGCCCCAGCATTTT
>TRBJ2-2|NA|TRBV7-3|NA
CASSFNRVANTGELFF
TGTGCCAGCAGCTTTAATAGAGTTGCGAACACCGGGGAGCTGTTTTTT
>TRBJ2-7|NA|TRBV7-8|NA
CASSLARSYEQYF
TGTGCCAGCAGCTTAGCGCGGTCGTACGAGCAGTACTTC
>TRBJ1-1|NA|TRBV19|once
CASSIGPRGTEAFF
TGTGCCAGTAGTATAGGACCAAGAGGGACTGAAGCTTTCTTT
>TRBJ1-5|TRBD1|TRBV7-8|few
CASSRRQGGFGNQPQHF
TGTGCCAGCAGCCGACGACAGGGTGGATTTGGCAATCAGCCCCAGCATTTT
>TRBJ2-2|NA|TRBV29-1|NA
CSVGGTGELFF
TGCAGCGTTGGGGGCACCGGGGAGCTGTTTTTT
>TRBJ1-1|TRBD1|TRBV5-1|NA
CASSLVTGQGAVEAFF
TGCGCCAGCAGCTTGGTAACGGGACAGGGGGCAGTTGAAGCTTTCTTT
>TRBJ1-1|NA|TRBV18|few
CASSRSSNTEAFF
TGTGCCAGCTCACGGTCGAGCAACACTGAAGCTTTCTTT
>TRBJ1-2|NA|TRBV5-4|NA
CASSLDSTNYGYTF
TGTGCCAGCAGCTTGGACAGCACTAACTATGGCTACACCTTC
>TRBJ2-7|NA|TRBV10-3|NA
CATLDQGRYYEQYF
TGTGCCACCCTTGATCAGGGGCGATACTACGAGCAGTACTTC
>TRBJ1-2|NA|TRBV29-1|NA
CSVPGVRKYGYTF
TGCAGCGTCCCTGGGGTACGAAAGTATGGCTACACCTTC
>TRBJ2-5|NA|TRBV9|NA
CASSARDLWGETQYF
TGTGCCAGCAGCGCCCGGGACCTATGGGGGGAGACCCAGTACTTC
>TRBJ1-2|NA|TRBV27|NA
CASSLDPGFGYTF
TGTGCCAGCAGTTTGGATCCAGGGTTTGGCTACACCTTC
>TRBJ2-2|TRBD2|TRBV6-1|NA
CASSIGLADTGELFF
TGTGCCAGCAGTATTGGACTAGCGGACACCGGGGAGCTGTTTTTT
>TRBJ2-7|TRBD1|TRBV18|NA
CASSLQGAPGNEQYF
TGTGCCAGCTCACTCCAGGGGGCGCCCGGGAACGAGCAGTACTTC
>TRBJ2-7|TRBD1|TRBV28|NA
CASRSGTGGIEQYF
TGTGCCAGCAGATCCGGGACAGGGGGGATCGAGCAGTACTTC
>TRBJ2-5|NA|TRBV5-1|NA
CASSLVTRETQYF
TGCGCCAGCAGCTTGGTTACTAGAGAGACCCAGTACTTC
>TRBJ2-1|TRBD1|TRBV5-6|NA
CASSPGTGGIYNEQFF
TGTGCCAGCAGCCCAGGGACAGGGGGGATCTACAATGAGCAGTTCTTC
>TRBJ2-2|TRBD1|TRBV19|NA
CASSTHRGPGELFF
TGTGCCAGTAGTACCCACAGGGGACCCGGGGAGCTGTTTTTT
>TRBJ1-2|NA|TRBV19|NA
CASGTGLGVDYGYTF
TGTGCCAGTGGTACAGGGTTGGGGGTAGACTATGGCTACACCTTC
>TRBJ2-7|NA|TRBV30|NA
CAWGPSPPGWDYEQYF
TGTGCCTGGGGCCCCTCCCCCCCCGGGTGGGATTACGAGCAGTACTTC